This T cell receptor (beta chain) comes out of a study of vaccination and CD4 T cells after COVID-19. About the research overall: Typically, post-vaccine samples were obtained a median approximately 75 days after dose two, within a range of 14 to 241.

As for this clonotype: Antigen: not known.

Treatment defined: roughly ten-day PBMC culture with coronavirus spike peptide pools or control peptides (ViraFEST assay). First, ViraFEST expanded antigen-specific T cells with peptide pools, and next it sequenced the TCRs. About 2 million PBMCs were grown per well alongside approximately 9.4 IU/ml IL-2 and about 9.5 ug/ml peptide pools. The V end lost 0 bases, the J end lost 1 base, and 12 bases lay between the germline ends. The germline V gene encodes CDR1 ENHRY and CDR2 SYGVKD. The CDR3 contains 16 residues. Sequence data for DNA of cultured CD4+ T cells were generated by the Oncomine TCR Beta short-read assay. TCRdb fed the PCR reads into MiXCR, producing one record per CDR3 protein. The sample has more than 4,000 distinct CDR3 sequences; approximately 20% are singletons.

This rearrangement joins TRBV10-3 to TRBJ1-2; tentative D call: TRBD1 (5 bases). This TCR was sampled from a human donor who had recovered from COVID-19. What was sequenced was CD4+ T cells from blood, cultured in vitro. The CDR3 coding sequence is TGTGCCATCAGTGAGTCCGGGGGAGACGGTAACTATGGCTACACCTTC. The encoded protein is CAISESGGDGNYGYTF.